Sequencing of this T cell receptor beta chain was carried out in a study of blood T cell repertoires in COVID-19. Whole-study context: The origin of the acute and convalescent COVID-19 samples was the United States, Italy and Spain. Nucleic acid was either cDNA or gDNA, and it came from T cells, B-cell-depleted T cells, or PBMCs.

Looked up from germline, CDR1 is MNHEY and CDR2 is SVGEGT. The germline V and J ends were trimmed by 5 bases and 4 bases, with 6 bases remaining between them. The length of the CDR3 is 12 residues. Authors' methods: Amplification of reference gene primers was used by the study to estimate nucleated cell counts. The repertoire was sequenced with immunoSEQ multiplex PCR; TCRdb's copy has only in-frame clones and lacks some. The V and J calls and the clone size are those of that table, but D and trimming were determined from the DNA. Here the sample spans around 250,000 clones, around 80% being singletons.

What was sequenced was peripheral blood. J is TRBJ2-1 and V is TRBV6-2 or TRBV6-3, with D unclear. This receptor was obtained from a woman younger than 35 with acute or convalescent COVID-19. The CDR3 spells CASSPIYNEQFF. CDR3 nucleotides: TGTGCCAGCAGTCCCATTTACAATGAGCAGTTCTTC.